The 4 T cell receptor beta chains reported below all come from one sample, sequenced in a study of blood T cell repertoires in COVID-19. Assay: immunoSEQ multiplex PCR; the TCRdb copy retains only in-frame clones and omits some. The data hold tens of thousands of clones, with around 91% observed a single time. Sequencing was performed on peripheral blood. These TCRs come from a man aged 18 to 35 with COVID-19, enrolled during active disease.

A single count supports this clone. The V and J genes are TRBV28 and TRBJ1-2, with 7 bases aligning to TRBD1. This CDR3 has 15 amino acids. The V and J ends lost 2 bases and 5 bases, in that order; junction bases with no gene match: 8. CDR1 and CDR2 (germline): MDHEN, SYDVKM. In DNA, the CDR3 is TGTGCCAGCAGTTTAGGAGAGGCGGACAGGTATGGCTACACCTTC. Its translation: CASSLGEADRYGYTF.

CDR3 in DNA: TGTGCCTGGAGTGCCCTTACTAGCGGGACTAGAGCCAAAAACATTCAGTACTTC. Encoded protein: CAWSALTSGTRAKNIQYF. The genes are TRBV30 and TRBJ2-4, with TRBD2 identical over 10 bases. The CDR3 has 18 amino acids. Germline values: CDR1 GTSNPN, CDR2 SVGIG (reference sequence). V gave up 1 base and J gave up 0 bases; unmatched junction bases: 9.

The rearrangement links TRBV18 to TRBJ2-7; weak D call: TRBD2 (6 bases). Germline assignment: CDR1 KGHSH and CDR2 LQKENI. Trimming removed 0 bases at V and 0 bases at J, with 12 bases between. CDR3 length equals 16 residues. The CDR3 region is CASSPPRRERSYEQYF. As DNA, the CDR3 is TGTGCCAGCTCACCACCTAGACGGGAGCGCTCCTACGAGCAGTACTTC.

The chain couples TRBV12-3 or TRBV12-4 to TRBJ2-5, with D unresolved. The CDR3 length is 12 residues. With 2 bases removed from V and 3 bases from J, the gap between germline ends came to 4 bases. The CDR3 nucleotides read TGTGCCAGCAGTTTAACTAAAGAGACCCAGTACTTC. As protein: CASSLTKETQYF.